The 21 T cell receptor beta chains below were found in one sample sequenced in a study of neurological immune-mediated disorders. TCRdb used MiXCR to reprocess the 5' RACE reads, holding one entry per CDR3 protein. The sample shows 85,000 to 90,000 distinct CDR3 sequences, under 4.5% of them seen only once. Sequenced material: PBMCs. These receptors all come from a woman in her fifties or sixties with multiple sclerosis.

The chain couples TRBV7-6 to TRBJ2-3, with TRBD1 as a possible D gene (6 bases). The CDR3 runs 15 residues. V lost 0 bases, J lost 5 bases, and 12 bases lay in between. CDR1 and CDR2 (germline): SGHVS, FNYEAQ. Written as DNA, the CDR3 is TGTGCCAGCAGCTTAGCTCACCAGACAGGAGATACGCAGTATTTT. Its protein product is CASSLAHQTGDTQYF.

This clonotype occurred a few times. The genes are TRBV5-1 and TRBJ2-2; D is ambiguous. The CDR3 consists of 16 residues. CDR1 is SGHRS and CDR2 is YFSETQ in the germline V gene. The V end was cut by 0 bases, the J end by 0 bases, with 9 bases between. The CDR3 loop is CASSLDGPPNTGELFF. CDR3 in DNA: TGCGCCAGCAGCTTGGATGGACCACCGAACACCGGGGAGCTGTTTTTT.

This clonotype was counted many times. This sequence joins TRBV6-5 and TRBJ2-7, with D hard to call. Germline V gene data show CDR1 as MNHEY and CDR2 as SVGAGI. V lost 7 bases and J lost 5, with 9 bases in between. This CDR3 is 11 amino acids long. The CDR3 spells CASTSLDEQYF. The CDR3 DNA is TGTGCCAGCACCTCTTTGGACGAGCAGTACTTC.

This clonotype was seen many times. The chain links TRBV7-2 to TRBJ2-7; D might be TRBD2 (7 bases). This CDR3 is 15 amino acids long. Germline CDR1 reads SGHTA; CDR2 reads FQGNSA. V was clipped by 5 bases and J by 0 bases, with 14 bases between them. CDR3 region: CASSPGGGGSYEQYF. The CDR3 nucleotides read TGTGCCAGCAGCCCTGGGGGCGGGGGCTCCTACGAGCAGTACTTC.

This clonotype has a count of ten or more. This sequence joins TRBV20-1 and TRBJ2-6; D is unclear. The CDR3 sequence is 13 residues long. Germline V gives CDR1 DFQATT, CDR2 SNEGSKA (reference sequence). Trimming stripped 6 bases from V and 0 bases from J, with 6 bases between. The CDR3 DNA follows: TGCAGTGCCCTAGACTCTGGGGCCAACGTCCTGACTTTC. Amino acids: CSALDSGANVLTF.

The sample holds many counts of this clonotype. The rearrangement uses TRBV5-1 and TRBJ1-1; possibly TRBD1 for D (6 bases). CDR1 is SGHRS, CDR2 YFSETQ, per germline. This CDR3 spans 15 amino acids. The germline V and J ends were trimmed by 2 bases and 4 bases, with 15 bases remaining between them. Here the CDR3 reads CASSLKDSGGTEAFF. The DNA for the CDR3 is TGCGCCAGCAGCTTAAAGGACAGCGGGGGCACTGAAGCTTTCTTT.

This clonotype has a count of ten or more. The V and J genes are TRBV5-6 and TRBJ1-6; a weak D match, TRBD1 (5 bases). Germline V lookup: CDR1 SGHDT, CDR2 YYEEEE. V was trimmed by 4 bases and J by 15 bases, leaving 20 bases between them. CDR3 length: 14 residues. The CDR3 region has the DNA TGTGCCAGCAGCCCAACCGGGACCGAGGCACTCCTCCACTTT. This encodes CASSPTGTEALLHF.

The V and J genes are TRBV20-1 and TRBJ2-7, with no clear D. The V end was cut by 3 bases, the J end by 2 bases, with 11 bases between. Germline V gene data show CDR1 as DFQATT and CDR2 as SNEGSKA (reference sequence). The CDR3 is 13 amino acids. The CDR3 spells CSASARRTYEQYF. The CDR3 DNA follows: TGCAGTGCTAGTGCCAGACGGACCTACGAGCAGTACTTC.

This clonotype was detected ten times or more. CDR3 in amino acids: CASSLLLGYGYTF. The CDR3 DNA follows: TGTGCCAGCAGTCTTCTACTAGGCTATGGCTACACCTTC. This chain links TRBV6-5 with TRBJ1-2; D is unresolved. The germline V gene has CDR1 MNHEY and CDR2 SVGAGI. The CDR3 totals 13 residues. Trimming cost V 5 bases and J 4 bases, with 11 bases left between them.

The gene calls are TRBV12-3 or TRBV12-4 and TRBJ2-1, with 10 bases aligning to TRBD2. J was trimmed by 3 bases and V by 8 bases; bases with no gene match: 7. There are 15 residues in the CDR3. As DNA, the CDR3 is TGTGCCAGCCGAGCGGGGGGGAGCTACTACAATGAGCAGTTCTTC. Its protein product is CASRAGGSYYNEQFF.

This clonotype was counted many times. The J gene is TRBJ2-1, the V gene TRBV7-9; the match to TRBD1 covers 8 bases. The trim removed 5 bases at V and 13 bases at J, leaving 16 bases unmatched. Per germline, CDR1 SEHNR and CDR2 FQNEAQ (reference sequence). The CDR3 covers 15 residues. The CDR3 loop reads CASSLQLPDRESQFF. CDR3 coding DNA: TGTGCCAGCAGCCTACAGCTGCCGGACAGGGAGTCTCAGTTCTTC.

This clonotype was picked up many times. CDR3 loop: CASSTLRTGGTYEQYF. CDR3 DNA sequence: TGTGCCAGCAGTACGCTCAGGACAGGGGGCACCTACGAGCAGTACTTC. The V call is TRBV28, the J call TRBJ2-7; 11 bases are shared with TRBD1. The trim removed 5 bases at V and 2 bases at J, leaving 8 bases unmatched. CDR3 size: 16 residues. Germline lookup yields CDR1 MDHEN and CDR2 SYDVKM.

There are many counts of this clonotype. This rearrangement joins TRBV7-2 to TRBJ2-2; 7 bases are shared with TRBD2. Germline CDR1 reads SGHTA; CDR2 reads FQGNSA. The V and J ends lost 8 bases and 2 bases, in that order; junction bases with no gene match: 8. This CDR3 contains 15 residues. This chain's CDR3 is CASPRWEGNTGELFF. In nucleotides, the CDR3 is TGTGCCAGCCCTAGGTGGGAGGGCAACACCGGGGAGCTGTTTTTT.

This clonotype was observed at least ten times. This chain joins TRBV20-1 and TRBJ2-5; 9 bases line up with TRBD2. Germline V lookup: CDR1 DFQATT, CDR2 SNEGSKA (reference sequence). The CDR3 contains 14 residues. Trimming removed 5 bases from V and 5 bases from J; junction bases left unmatched: 9. The CDR3 spells CSASGGGALETQYF. In DNA, the CDR3 is TGCAGTGCTTCGGGCGGGGGGGCCTTGGAGACCCAGTACTTC.

Points on this clonotype: One base away lies a much larger clone, so this may be a sequencing read error. V usage is TRBV29-1 and J usage is TRBJ1-1; D not resolved. The V gene lost 4 bases and the J gene lost 1 base, with 7 bases spanning the gap. CDR1 is SQVTM and CDR2 is ANQGSEA in the germline V gene. This CDR3 is built from 12 residues. The CDR3 sequence is CSVVTGNTEAFF. In DNA form, the CDR3 reads TGCAGCGTTGTCACGGGGAACACTGAAGCTTTCTTT.

About this clonotype itself: Germline and junction disagree at one end, which may indicate a read error. The CDR3 DNA reads TGTGCCGGCAGCCAGACGACAGGGCGAGATGAAGCTTTCTTT. Translating gives CAGSQTTGRDEAFF. The chain joins TRBV3-1 to TRBJ1-1, with TRBD1 matching 7 bases. CDR1 LGHDT and CDR2 YNNKEL come from the germline V gene (reference sequence). The CDR3 contains 14 residues.

This clonotype was found many times. The chain links TRBV7-2 to TRBJ2-3; TRBD1 matches at 9 bases. The CDR3 covers 15 residues. CDR1 is SGHTA, CDR2 FQGNSA, per germline. Trimming removed 2 bases from V and 2 bases from J; junction bases left unmatched: 2. CDR3 protein: CASSLTGGFTDTQYF. In nucleotides, the CDR3 is TGTGCCAGCAGCTTAACAGGGGGCTTCACAGATACGCAGTATTTT.

This clonotype was picked up many times. The genes are TRBV12-3 or TRBV12-4 and TRBJ1-2; TRBD1 matches 10 bases. J was trimmed by 3 bases and V by 5 bases; bases with no gene match: 3. CDR3 size: 14 residues. The CDR3 sequence is CASSPGTGDYGYTF. As DNA, the CDR3 is TGTGCCAGCAGTCCCGGGACAGGGGACTATGGCTACACCTTC.

This clonotype was detected many times. The chain carries TRBV19 and TRBJ1-5; 7 bases line up with TRBD1. This CDR3 comprises 16 residues. Germline V CDR1 and CDR2: LNHDA, SQIVND (reference sequence). The ends lost 4 bases at V and 1 base at J; junction bases unmatched: 7. The DNA of the CDR3 is TGTGCCAGTAGTAGAGACAGGGTTTTGAGCAATCAGCCCCAGCATTTT. It specifies CASSRDRVLSNQPQHF.

This clonotype was counted ten times or more. The chain recombines TRBV20-1 with TRBJ1-1; 7 nucleotides line up with TRBD1. J lost 1 base, V lost 5 bases, and 10 bases had no gene match. The CDR3 sequence is 15 residues long. The germline V gene encodes CDR1 DFQATT and CDR2 SNEGSKA (reference sequence). The CDR3 nucleotides read TGCAGTGCTCCACGGGGGACAGCTCAGAACACTGAAGCTTTCTTT. Translated: CSAPRGTAQNTEAFF.

There are many counts of this clonotype. The chain uses TRBV5-1 and TRBJ1-3; the D is unclear. Germline CDR1 is SGHRS and CDR2 is YFSETQ. The CDR3 spans 15 residues. V lost 1 base and J lost 2, with 10 bases in between. In nucleotides, the CDR3 is TGCGCCAGCAGCTTGATGGGAGCCGCTGGAAACACCATATATTTT. Translating it yields CASSLMGAAGNTIYF. The full variable domain, completed using reference TRBV5-1 and TRBJ1-3, is KAGVTQTPRYLIKTRGQQVTLSCSPISGHRSVSWYQQTPGQGLQFLFEYFSETQRNKGNFPGRFSGRQFSNSRSEMNVSTLELGDSALYLCASSLMGAAGNTIYFGEGSWLTVV.